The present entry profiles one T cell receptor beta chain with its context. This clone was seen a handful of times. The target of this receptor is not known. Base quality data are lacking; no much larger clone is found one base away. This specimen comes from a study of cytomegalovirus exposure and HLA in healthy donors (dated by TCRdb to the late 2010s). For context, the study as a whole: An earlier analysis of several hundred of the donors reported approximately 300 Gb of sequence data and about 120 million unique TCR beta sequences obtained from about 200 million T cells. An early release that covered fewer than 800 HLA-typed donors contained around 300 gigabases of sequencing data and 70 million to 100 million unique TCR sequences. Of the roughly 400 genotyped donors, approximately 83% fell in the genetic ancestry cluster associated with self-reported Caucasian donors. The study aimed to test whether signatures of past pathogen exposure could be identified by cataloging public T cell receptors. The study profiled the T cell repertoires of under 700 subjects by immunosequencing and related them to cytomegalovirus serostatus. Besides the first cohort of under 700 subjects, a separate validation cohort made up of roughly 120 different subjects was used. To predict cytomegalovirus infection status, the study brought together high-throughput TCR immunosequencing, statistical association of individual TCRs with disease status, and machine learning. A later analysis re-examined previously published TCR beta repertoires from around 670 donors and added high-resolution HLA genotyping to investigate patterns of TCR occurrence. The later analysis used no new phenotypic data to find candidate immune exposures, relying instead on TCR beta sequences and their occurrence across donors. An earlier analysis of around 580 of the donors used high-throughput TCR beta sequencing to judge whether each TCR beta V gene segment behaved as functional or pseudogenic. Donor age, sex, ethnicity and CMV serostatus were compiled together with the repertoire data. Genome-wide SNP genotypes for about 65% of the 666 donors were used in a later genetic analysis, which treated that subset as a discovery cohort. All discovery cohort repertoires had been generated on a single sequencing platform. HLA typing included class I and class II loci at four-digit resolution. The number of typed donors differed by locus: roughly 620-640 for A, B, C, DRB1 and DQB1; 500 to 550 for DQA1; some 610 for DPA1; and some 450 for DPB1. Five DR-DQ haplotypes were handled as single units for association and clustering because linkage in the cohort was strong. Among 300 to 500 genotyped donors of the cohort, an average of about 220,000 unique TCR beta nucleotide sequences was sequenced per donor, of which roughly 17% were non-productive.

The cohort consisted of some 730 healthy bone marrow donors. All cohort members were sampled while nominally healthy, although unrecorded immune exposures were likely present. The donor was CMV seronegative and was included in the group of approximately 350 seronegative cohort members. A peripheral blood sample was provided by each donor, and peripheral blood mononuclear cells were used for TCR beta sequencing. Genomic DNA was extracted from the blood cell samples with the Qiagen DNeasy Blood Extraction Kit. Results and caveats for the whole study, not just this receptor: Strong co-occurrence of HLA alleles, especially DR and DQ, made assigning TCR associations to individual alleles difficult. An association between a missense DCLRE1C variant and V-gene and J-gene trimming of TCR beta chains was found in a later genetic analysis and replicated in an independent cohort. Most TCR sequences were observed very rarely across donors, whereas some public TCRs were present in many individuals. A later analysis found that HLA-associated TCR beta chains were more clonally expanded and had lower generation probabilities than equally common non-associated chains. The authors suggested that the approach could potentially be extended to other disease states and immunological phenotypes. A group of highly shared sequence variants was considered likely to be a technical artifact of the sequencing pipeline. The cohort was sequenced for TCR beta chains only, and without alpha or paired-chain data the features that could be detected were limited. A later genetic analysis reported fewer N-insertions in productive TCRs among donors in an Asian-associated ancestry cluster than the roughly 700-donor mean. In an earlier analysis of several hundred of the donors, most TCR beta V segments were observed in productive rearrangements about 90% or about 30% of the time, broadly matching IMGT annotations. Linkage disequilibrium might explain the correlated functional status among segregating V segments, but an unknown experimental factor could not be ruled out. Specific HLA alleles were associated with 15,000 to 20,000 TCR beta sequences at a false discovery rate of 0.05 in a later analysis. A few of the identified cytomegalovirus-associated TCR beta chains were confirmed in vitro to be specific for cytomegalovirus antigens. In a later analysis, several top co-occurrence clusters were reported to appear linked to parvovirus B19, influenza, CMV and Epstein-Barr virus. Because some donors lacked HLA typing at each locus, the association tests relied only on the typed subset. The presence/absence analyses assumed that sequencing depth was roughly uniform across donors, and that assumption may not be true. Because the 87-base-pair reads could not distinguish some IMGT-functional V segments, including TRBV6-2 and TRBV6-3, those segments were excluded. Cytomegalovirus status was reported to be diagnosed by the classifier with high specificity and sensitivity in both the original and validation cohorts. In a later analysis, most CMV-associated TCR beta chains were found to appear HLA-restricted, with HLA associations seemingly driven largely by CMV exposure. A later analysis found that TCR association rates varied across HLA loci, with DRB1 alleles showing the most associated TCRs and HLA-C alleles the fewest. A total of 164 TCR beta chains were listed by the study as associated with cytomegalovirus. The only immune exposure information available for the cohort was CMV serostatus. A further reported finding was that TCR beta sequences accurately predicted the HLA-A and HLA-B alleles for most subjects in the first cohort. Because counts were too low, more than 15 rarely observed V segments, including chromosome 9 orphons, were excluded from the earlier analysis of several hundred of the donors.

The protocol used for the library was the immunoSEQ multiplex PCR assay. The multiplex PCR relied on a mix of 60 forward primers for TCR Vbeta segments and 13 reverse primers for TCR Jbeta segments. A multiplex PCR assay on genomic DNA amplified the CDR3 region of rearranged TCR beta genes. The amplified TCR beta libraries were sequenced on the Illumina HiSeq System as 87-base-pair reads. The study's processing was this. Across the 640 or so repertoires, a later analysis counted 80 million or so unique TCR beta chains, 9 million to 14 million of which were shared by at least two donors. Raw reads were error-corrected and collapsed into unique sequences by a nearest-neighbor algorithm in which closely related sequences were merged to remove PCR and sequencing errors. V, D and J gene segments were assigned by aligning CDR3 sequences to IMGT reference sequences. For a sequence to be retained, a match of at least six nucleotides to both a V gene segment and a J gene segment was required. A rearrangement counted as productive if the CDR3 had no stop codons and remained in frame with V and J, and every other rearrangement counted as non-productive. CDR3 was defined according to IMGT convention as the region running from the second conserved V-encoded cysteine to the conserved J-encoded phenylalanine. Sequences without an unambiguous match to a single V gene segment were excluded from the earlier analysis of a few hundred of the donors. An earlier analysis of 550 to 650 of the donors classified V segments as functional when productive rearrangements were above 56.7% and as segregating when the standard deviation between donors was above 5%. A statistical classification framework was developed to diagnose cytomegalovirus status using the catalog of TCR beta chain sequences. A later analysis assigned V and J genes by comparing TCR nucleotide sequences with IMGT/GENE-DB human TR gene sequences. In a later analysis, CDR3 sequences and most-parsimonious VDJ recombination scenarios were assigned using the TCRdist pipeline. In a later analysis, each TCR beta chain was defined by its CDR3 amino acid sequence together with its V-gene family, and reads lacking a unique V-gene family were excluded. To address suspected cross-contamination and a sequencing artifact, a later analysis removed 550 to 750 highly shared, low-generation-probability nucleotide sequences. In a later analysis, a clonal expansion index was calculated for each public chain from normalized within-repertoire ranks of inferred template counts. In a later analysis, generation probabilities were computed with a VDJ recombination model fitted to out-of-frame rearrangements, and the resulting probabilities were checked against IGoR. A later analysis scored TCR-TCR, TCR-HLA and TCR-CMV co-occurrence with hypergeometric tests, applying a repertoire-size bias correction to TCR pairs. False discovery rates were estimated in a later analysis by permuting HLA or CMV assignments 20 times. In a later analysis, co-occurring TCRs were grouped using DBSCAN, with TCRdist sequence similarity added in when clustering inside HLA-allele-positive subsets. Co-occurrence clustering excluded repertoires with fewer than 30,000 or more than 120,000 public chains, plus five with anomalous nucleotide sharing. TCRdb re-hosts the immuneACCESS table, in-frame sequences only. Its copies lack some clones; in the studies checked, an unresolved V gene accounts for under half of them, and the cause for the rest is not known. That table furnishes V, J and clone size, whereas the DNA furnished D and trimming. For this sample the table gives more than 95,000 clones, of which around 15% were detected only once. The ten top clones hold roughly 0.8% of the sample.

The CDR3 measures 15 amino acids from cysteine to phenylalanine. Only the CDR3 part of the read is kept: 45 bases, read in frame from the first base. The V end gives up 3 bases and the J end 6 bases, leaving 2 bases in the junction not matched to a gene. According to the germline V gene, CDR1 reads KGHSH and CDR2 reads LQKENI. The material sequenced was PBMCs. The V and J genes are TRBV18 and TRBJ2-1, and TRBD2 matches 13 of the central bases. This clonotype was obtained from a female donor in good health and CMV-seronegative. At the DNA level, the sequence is TGTGCCAGCTCACCTCGGACTAGCGGGAGCAATGAGCAGTTCTTC. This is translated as CASSPRTSGSNEQFF.